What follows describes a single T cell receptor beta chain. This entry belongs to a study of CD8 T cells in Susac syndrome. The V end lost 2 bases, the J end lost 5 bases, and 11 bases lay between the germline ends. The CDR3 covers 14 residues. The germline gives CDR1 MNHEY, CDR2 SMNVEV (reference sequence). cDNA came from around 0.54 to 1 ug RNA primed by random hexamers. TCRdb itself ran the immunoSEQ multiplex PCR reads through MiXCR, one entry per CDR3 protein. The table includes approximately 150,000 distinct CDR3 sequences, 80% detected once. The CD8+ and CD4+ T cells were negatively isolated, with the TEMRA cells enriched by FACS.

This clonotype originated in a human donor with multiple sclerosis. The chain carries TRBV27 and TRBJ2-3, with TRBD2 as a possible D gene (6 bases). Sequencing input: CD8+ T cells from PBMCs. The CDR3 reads CASSLGGSGDTQYF. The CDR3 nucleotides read TGTGCCAGCAGTTTAGGGGGGTCAGGAGATACGCAGTATTTT.